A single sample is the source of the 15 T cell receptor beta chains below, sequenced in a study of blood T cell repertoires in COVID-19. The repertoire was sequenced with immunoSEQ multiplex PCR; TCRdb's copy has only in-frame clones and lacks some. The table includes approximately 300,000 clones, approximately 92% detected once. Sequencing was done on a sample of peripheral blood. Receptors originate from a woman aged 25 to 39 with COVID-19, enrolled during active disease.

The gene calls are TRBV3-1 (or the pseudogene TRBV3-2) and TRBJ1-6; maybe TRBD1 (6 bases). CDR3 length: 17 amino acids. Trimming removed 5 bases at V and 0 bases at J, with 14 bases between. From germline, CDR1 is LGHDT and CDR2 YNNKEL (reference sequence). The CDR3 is CASSYGTGSSYNSPLHF. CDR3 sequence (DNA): TGTGCCAGCAGCTACGGTACAGGGAGCTCCTATAATTCACCCCTCCACTTT.

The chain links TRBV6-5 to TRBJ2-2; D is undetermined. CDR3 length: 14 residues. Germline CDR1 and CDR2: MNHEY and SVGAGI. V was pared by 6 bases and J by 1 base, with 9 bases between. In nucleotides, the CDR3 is TGTGCCAGCAGGAGAGGCGGGAACACCGGGGAGCTGTTTTTT. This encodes CASRRGGNTGELFF.

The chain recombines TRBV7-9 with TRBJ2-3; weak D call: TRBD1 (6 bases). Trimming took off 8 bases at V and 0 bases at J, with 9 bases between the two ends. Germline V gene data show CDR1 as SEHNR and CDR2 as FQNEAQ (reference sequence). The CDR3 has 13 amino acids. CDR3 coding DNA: TGTGCCAGCCGAACAGGGAGCACAGATACGCAGTATTTT. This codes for CASRTGSTDTQYF.

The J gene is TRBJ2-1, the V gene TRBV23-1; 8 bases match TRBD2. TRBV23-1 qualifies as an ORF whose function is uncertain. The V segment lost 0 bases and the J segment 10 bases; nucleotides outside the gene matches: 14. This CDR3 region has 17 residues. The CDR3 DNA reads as TGCGCCAGCAGTCAATCCCCACTAGCGGACGCCCTTAGAGAGCAGTTCTTC. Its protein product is CASSQSPLADALREQFF.

In DNA form, the CDR3 reads TGTGCCAGCAGTTGGACTAGCGGGGCCAATGAGCAGTTCTTC. Translated: CASSWTSGANEQFF. The chain couples TRBV28 to TRBJ2-1; TRBD2 agrees at 12 bases. The junction had 1 base not matched to a gene; V was cut back by 4 bases and J by 6 bases. The germline V gene encodes CDR1 MDHEN and CDR2 SYDVKM. The CDR3 sequence is 14 residues long.

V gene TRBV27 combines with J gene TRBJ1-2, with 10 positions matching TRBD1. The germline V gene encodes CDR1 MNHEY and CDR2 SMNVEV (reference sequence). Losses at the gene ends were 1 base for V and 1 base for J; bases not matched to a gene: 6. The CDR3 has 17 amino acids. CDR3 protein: CASSLYGQGDVNYGYTF. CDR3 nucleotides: TGTGCCAGCAGTTTATACGGACAGGGGGACGTTAACTATGGCTACACCTTC.

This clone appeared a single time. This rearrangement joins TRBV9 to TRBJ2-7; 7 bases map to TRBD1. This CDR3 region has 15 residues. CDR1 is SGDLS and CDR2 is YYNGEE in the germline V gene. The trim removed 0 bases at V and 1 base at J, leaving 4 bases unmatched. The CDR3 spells CASSVAAGGSYEQYF. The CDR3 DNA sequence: TGTGCCAGCAGCGTAGCCGCAGGGGGTTCCTACGAGCAGTACTTC.

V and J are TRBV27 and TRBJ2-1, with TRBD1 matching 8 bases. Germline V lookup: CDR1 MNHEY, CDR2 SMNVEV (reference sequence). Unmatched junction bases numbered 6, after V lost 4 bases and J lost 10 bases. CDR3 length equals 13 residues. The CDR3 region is CASSSSRTGEQFF. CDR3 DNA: TGTGCCAGCAGTTCATCCAGGACAGGGGAGCAGTTCTTC.

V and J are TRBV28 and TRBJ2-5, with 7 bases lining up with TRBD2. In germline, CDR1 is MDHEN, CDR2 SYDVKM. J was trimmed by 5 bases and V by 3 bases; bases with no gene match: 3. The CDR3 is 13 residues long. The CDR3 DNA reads TGTGCCAGCAGTTTGCTAGCGGCGGAGACCCAGTACTTC. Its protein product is CASSLLAAETQYF.

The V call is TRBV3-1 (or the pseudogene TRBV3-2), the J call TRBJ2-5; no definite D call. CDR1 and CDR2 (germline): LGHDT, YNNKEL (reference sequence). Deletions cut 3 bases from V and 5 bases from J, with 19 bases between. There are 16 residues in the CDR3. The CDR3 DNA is TGTGCCAGCAGCCAGGTCGGTGCGGTTTCCGGCGAGACCCAGTACTTC. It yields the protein CASSQVGAVSGETQYF.

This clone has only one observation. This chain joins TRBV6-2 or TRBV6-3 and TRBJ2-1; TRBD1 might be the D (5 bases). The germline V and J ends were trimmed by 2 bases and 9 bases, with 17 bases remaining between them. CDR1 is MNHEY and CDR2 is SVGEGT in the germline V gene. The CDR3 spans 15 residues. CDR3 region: CASSYADSYVGEQFF. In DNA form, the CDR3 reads TGTGCCAGCAGTTACGCAGACAGTTATGTGGGTGAGCAGTTCTTC.

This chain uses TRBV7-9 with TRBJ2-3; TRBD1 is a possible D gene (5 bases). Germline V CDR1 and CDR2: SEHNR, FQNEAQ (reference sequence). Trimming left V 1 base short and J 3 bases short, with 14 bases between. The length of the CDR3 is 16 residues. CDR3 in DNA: TGTGCCAGCAGCTTAGAACCGGCTAGGGGTACAGATACGCAGTATTTT. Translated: CASSLEPARGTDTQYF.

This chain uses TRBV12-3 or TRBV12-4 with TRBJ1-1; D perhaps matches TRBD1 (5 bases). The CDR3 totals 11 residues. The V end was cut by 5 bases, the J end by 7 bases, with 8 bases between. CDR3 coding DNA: TGTGCCAGCAGTATACAGGATGAAGCTTTCTTT. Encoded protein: CASSIQDEAFF.

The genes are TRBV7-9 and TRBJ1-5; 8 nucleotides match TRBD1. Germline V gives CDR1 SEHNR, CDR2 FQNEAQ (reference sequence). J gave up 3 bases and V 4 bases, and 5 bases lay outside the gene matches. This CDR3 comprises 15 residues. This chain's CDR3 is CASSSEDRDNQPQHF. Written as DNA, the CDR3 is TGTGCCAGCAGCTCGGAGGACAGGGACAATCAGCCCCAGCATTTT.

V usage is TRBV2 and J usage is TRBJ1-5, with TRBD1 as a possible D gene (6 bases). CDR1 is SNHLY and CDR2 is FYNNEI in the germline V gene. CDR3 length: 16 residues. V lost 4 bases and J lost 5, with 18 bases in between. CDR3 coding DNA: TGTGCCAGCAGTGCCCAGGGGAAGGTTGCGTATCAGCCCCAGCATTTT. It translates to CASSAQGKVAYQPQHF.